This T cell receptor (beta chain) is drawn from a study of blood T cell repertoires in COVID-19. At the level of the study: Donors in the United States, Italy and Spain gave samples during acute or convalescent COVID-19. Sample material is recorded as cDNA or gDNA derived from T cells, B-cell-depleted T cells, or PBMCs.

Authors' processing steps: Reference gene primer amplification in the assay estimated nucleated cell counts. Profiling relied on immunoSEQ multiplex PCR, and the TCRdb table lists in-frame clones only, not all of them. D and trimming come from the DNA, and the V and J calls and clone size come from that table. The sample shows 160,000 or so clones, 85% to 95% of them seen only once. Enrolment of Seattle patients took place during active infection, and they were followed longitudinally. This CDR3 is 17 amino acids long. V lost 2 bases, J lost 5 bases, and 14 bases stayed unmatched. Germline V gives CDR1 SNHLY, CDR2 FYNNEI.

The V call is TRBV2, the J call TRBJ1-2, with 7 bases aligning to TRBD1. Material for sequencing was peripheral blood. The clonotype originates from a woman between 55 and 75 years old with COVID-19, enrolled during active disease. The CDR3 DNA is TGTGCCAGCAGTGAAAGTGGGGGTACAGGGGCAAGTTATGGCTACACCTTC. Its protein product is CASSESGGTGASYGYTF.